Listed below are T cell receptor beta chains from one sample, sequenced in a study of T cell repertoires in cytomegalovirus infection. TCRdb used MiXCR to reprocess the reads, holding one entry per CDR3 protein. Of about 27,000 distinct CDR3 sequences listed, 15% to 20% are singletons. For these TCRs, the target antigens are not known. The sample was CD8+ T cells from cultured PBMCs, taken from culture after CMV antigen stimulation. The origin of the receptors is a human donor in good health (CMV status not recorded). Some clones in this sample may be carry-over from other donors' samples. CDR3s include the opening cysteine and the closing phenylalanine or tryptophan. D genes are given only for firm matches. Some rows mark clone size as missing; the rest say once, few, many or name a class of expanded clone.

DNA: TGTGCCAGCAGCCCCGGAGAGCGGGGGGATCTTCAGTTCTTC
CDR3: CASSPGERGDLQFF
size: few
V: TRBV12-3/TRBV12-4
length: 14
D: TRBD2
J: TRBJ2-1

DNA: TGCAGTGCTAGAGATCGGTCTAGCGGGATCGGTAAGCAGTTCTTC
CDR3: CSARDRSSGIGKQFF
size: few
V: TRBV20-1
length: 15
D: TRBD2
J: TRBJ2-1

DNA: TGTGCCACCAGCAGAGGCGGTCACCTCTACACCGGGGAGCTGTTTTTT
CDR3: CATSRGGHLYTGELFF
size: few
V: TRBV15
length: 16
D: -
J: TRBJ2-2

DNA: TGTGCCAGCAGCTTAGCGGGTCTAGGGGGCGATCGGGACTACGAGCAGTACTTC
CDR3: CASSLAGLGGDRDYEQYF
size: many
V: TRBV7-2
length: 18
D: TRBD1
J: TRBJ2-7

DNA: TGTGCCAGCAGTTTATCGCAAGGGGGGGATGAAAAACTGTTTTTT
CDR3: CASSLSQGGDEKLFF
size: few
V: TRBV27
length: 15
D: -
J: TRBJ1-4

DNA: TGTGCCAGCAGCGGAGCGGGGGGTCGGACCGGGGAGCTGTTTTTT
CDR3: CASSGAGGRTGELFF
size: -
V: TRBV11-2
length: 15
D: TRBD2
J: TRBJ2-2

DNA: TGTGCCAGCAGTTACGACGGGGCGCGGGGAGCTTTCTTT
CDR3: CASSYDGARGAFF
size: few
V: TRBV6-2/TRBV6-3
length: 13
D: -
J: TRBJ1-1

DNA: TGCGCCAGCAGCTTGGGGCTAGCCTTATCATACCAAGAGACCCAGTACTTC
CDR3: CASSLGLALSYQETQYF
size: few
V: TRBV5-1
length: 17
D: -
J: TRBJ2-5

DNA: TGTGCCTGGAGTGCTGGGAGTATTAGGAGCTACACCTTC
CDR3: CAWSAGSIRSYTF
size: few
V: TRBV30
length: 13
D: -
J: TRBJ1-2

DNA: TGTGCCAGCAGCTCCTACCGGGACCCCACCGCCACAGATACGCAGTATTTT
CDR3: CASSSYRDPTATDTQYF
size: -
V: TRBV7-2
length: 17
D: -
J: TRBJ2-3

DNA: TGTGCCAGCAGACCACTAGCGGGAGGGGGAAATGAGCAGTTCTTC
CDR3: CASRPLAGGGNEQFF
size: -
V: TRBV6-2/TRBV6-3
length: 15
D: TRBD2
J: TRBJ2-1

DNA: TGTGCCAGCAGTAATTGGGACAGGGCGTTGCAAGAGACCCAGTACTTC
CDR3: CASSNWDRALQETQYF
size: -
V: TRBV28
length: 16
D: TRBD1
J: TRBJ2-5

DNA: TGTGCCAGCAGCTTCCTCCGACAGGGGGGGACTGAAGCTTTCTTT
CDR3: CASSFLRQGGTEAFF
size: -
V: TRBV7-2
length: 15
D: TRBD1
J: TRBJ1-1

DNA: TGTGCCAGCAGCCCATGGGTGGGGTCCTCTGGAAACACCATATATTTT
CDR3: CASSPWVGSSGNTIYF
size: few
V: TRBV2
length: 16
D: -
J: TRBJ1-3

DNA: TGTGCCAGCAGGGCAGCGGGAGGGAGAAATGAGCAGTTCTTC
CDR3: CASRAAGGRNEQFF
size: few
V: TRBV6-2/TRBV6-3
length: 14
D: TRBD2
J: TRBJ2-1

DNA: TGTGCCAGCAGTTACTTGGGCATCAATGGGAACGCTGAAGCTTTCTTT
CDR3: CASSYLGINGNAEAFF
size: few
V: TRBV6-2/TRBV6-3
length: 16
D: -
J: TRBJ1-1

DNA: TGTGCCAGCAGCTTAGTAAGCTTAGCGGATCCCTACGAGCAGTACTTC
CDR3: CASSLVSLADPYEQYF
size: -
V: TRBV11-2
length: 16
D: -
J: TRBJ2-7

DNA: TGTGCCAGCACGACCGGGACCTACGAGCAGTACTTC
CDR3: CASTTGTYEQYF
size: -
V: TRBV11-2
length: 12
D: -
J: TRBJ2-7

DNA: TGTGCCAGCAGCTTGGAGTCCAGGGGGGCCGGTCAGCCCCAGCATTTT
CDR3: CASSLESRGAGQPQHF
size: -
V: TRBV7-2
length: 16
D: TRBD1
J: TRBJ1-5

DNA: TGTGCCAGCAGCCCATTCCGGGGGGGCGACACCGGGGAGCTGTTTTTT
CDR3: CASSPFRGGDTGELFF
size: -
V: TRBV7-9
length: 16
D: TRBD2
J: TRBJ2-2

DNA: TGCAGCGTTGACAGGGACAGCACAGATACGCAGTATTTT
CDR3: CSVDRDSTDTQYF
size: many
V: TRBV29-1
length: 13
D: -
J: TRBJ2-3

DNA: TGTGCCACCGGCCTTTCTGGGGCCAACGTCCTGACTTTC
CDR3: CATGLSGANVLTF
size: -
V: TRBV6-2/TRBV6-3
length: 13
D: -
J: TRBJ2-6

DNA: TGTGCCAGCAGCCCCGGGGCGGCTGGGAACGAGCAGTACTTC
CDR3: CASSPGAAGNEQYF
size: many
V: TRBV28
length: 14
D: -
J: TRBJ2-7

DNA: TGTGCCAGCAGTTACTCATCGGGGACAGGGGGCTACGAGCAGTACTTC
CDR3: CASSYSSGTGGYEQYF
size: -
V: TRBV6-6
length: 16
D: TRBD1
J: TRBJ2-7

DNA: TGTGCCAGCAGCTTAATGGGACTAGCGGACTACAATGAGCAGTTCTTC
CDR3: CASSLMGLADYNEQFF
size: few
V: TRBV7-9
length: 16
D: TRBD2
J: TRBJ2-1

DNA: TGTGCCAGCAGCCCCCGGGGCCTTCGGGGCTACACCTTC
CDR3: CASSPRGLRGYTF
size: -
V: TRBV7-6
length: 13
D: -
J: TRBJ1-2

DNA: TGTGCCAGCAGCTTAGGACCAGGCCGTGGTAATGAAAAACTGTTTTTT
CDR3: CASSLGPGRGNEKLFF
size: -
V: TRBV11-2
length: 16
D: -
J: TRBJ1-4